This T cell receptor beta chain was recorded in a study of vaccination effects on CD4 cells after COVID-19. After removal of 6 bases from V and 4 bases from J, the junction contained 4 bases not matched to a gene. The CDR3 is 14 amino acids. Germline CDR1 and CDR2: SNHLY and FYNNEI. As concerns this clone: Antigen unknown.

Generated by immunoSEQ multiplex PCR, the TCRdb table keeps only in-frame clones and is missing some. The sample yields about 55,000 clones, 70% seen once. Antigen-specific CD4+ T cells expanded by the ViraFEST assay with viral peptide pools were then sequenced. Investigators separated out CD4+ T cells once 10 days of culture had passed. The study found no prior SARS-CoV-2 infection in the vaccine recipients, who tested negative for nucleocapsid antibodies. Cultures used roughly 2.2 million PBMC per well, 9.5 to 10 IU/ml IL-2 and 10 ug/ml peptides. Cultures received IL-2 medium that replaced half the medium on days 3 and 7.

V usage is TRBV2 and J usage is TRBJ1-1; 11 positions agree with TRBD1. This sample comprised CD4+ T cells from PBMCs cultured with SARS-CoV-2 spike peptides, obtained before COVID-19 vaccination. The sequence came from a human donor who received a COVID-19 vaccine. CDR3: CASRMGTGGTEAFF. The CDR3 DNA sequence: TGTGCCAGCAGAATGGGGACAGGGGGCACTGAAGCTTTCTTT.